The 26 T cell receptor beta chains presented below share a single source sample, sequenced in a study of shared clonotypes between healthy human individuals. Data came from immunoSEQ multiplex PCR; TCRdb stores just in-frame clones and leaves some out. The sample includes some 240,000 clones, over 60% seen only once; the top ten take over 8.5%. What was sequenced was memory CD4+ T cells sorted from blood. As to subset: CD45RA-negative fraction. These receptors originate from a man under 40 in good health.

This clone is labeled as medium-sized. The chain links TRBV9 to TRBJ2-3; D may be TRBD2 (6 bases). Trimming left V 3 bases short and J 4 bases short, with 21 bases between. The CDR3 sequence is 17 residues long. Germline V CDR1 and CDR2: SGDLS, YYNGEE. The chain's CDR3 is CASSGPYRGTKADTQYF. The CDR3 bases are TGTGCCAGCAGCGGCCCCTATCGGGGGACGAAGGCAGATACGCAGTATTTT.

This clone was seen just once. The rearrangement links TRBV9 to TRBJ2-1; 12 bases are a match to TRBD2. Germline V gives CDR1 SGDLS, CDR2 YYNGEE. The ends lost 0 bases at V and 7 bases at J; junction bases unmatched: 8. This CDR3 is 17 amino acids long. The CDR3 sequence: CASSVDPPSGRVNEQFF. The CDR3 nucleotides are TGTGCCAGCAGCGTAGATCCGCCTAGCGGGAGGGTAAATGAGCAGTTCTTC.

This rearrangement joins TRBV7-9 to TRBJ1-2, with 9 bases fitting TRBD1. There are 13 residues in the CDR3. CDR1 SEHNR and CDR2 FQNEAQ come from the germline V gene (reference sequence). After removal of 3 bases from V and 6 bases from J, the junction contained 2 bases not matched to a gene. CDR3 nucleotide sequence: TGTGCCAGCAGCTTTGGACAGGGGCATGGCTACACCTTC. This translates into CASSFGQGHGYTF.

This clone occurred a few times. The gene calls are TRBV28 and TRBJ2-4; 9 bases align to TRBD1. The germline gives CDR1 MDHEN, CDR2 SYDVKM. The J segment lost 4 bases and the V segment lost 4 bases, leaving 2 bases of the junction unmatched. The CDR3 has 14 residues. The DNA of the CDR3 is TGTGCCAGCAGTTGGGGGACAGGGAAAAACATTCAGTACTTC. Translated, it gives CASSWGTGKNIQYF.

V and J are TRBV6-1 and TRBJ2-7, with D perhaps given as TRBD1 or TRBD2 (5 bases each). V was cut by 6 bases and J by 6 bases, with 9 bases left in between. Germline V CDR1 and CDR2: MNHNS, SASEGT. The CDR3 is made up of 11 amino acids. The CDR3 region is CASSLGAEQYF. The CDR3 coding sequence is TGTGCCAGCAGCCTCGGGGCCGAGCAGTACTTC.

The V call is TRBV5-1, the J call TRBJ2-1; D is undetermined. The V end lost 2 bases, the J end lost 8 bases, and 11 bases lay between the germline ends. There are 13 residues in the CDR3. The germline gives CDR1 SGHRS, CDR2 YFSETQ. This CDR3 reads CASSLLPKYEQFF. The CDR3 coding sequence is TGCGCCAGCAGCTTATTGCCGAAGTATGAGCAGTTCTTC.

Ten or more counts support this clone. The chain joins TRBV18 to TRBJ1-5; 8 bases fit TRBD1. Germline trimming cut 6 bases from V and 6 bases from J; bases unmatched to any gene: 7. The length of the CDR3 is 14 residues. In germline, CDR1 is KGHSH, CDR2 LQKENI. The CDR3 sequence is CASSPGQAAQPQHF. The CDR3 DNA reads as TGTGCCAGCTCGCCGGGACAGGCGGCTCAGCCCCAGCATTTT.

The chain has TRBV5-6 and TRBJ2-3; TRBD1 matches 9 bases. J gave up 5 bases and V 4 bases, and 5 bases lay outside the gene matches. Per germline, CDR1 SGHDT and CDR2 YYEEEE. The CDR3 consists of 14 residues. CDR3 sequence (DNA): TGTGCCAGCAGCACCGGGACAGGGCAAGATACGCAGTATTTT. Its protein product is CASSTGTGQDTQYF.

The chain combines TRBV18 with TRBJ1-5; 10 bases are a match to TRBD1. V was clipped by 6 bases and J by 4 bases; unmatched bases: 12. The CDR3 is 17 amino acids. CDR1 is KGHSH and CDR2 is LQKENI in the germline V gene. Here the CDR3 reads CASSPNLGQGGNQPQHF. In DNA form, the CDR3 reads TGTGCCAGCTCTCCTAACCTCGGACAGGGGGGTAATCAGCCCCAGCATTTT.

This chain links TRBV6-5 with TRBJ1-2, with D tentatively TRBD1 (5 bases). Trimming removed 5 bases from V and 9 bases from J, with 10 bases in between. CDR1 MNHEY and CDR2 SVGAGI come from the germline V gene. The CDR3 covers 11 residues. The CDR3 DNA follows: TGTGCCAGCAGTCCGGGACGCAGCTACACCTTC. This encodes CASSPGRSYTF.

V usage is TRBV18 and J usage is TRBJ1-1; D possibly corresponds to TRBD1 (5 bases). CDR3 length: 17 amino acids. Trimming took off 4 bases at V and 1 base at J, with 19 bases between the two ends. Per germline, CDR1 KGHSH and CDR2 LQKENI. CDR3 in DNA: TGTGCCAGCTCACTTAGCGCAATCCGGGGGGAGAACACTGAAGCTTTCTTT. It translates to CASSLSAIRGENTEAFF.

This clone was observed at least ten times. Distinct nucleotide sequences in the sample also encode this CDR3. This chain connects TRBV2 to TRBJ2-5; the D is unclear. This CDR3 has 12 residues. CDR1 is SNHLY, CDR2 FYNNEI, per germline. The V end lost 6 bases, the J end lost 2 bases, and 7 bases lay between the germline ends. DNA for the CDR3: TGTGCCAGCAGCTTGTTACAAGAGACCCAGTACTTC. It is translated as CASSLLQETQYF.

The CDR3 nucleotides are TGTGCCAGCAGCGTAGCTCCTAGCGGGAGTCTCTACGAGCAGTACTTC. The encoded protein is CASSVAPSGSLYEQYF. The genes are TRBV9 and TRBJ2-7, with TRBD2 matching over 10 bases. Germline assignment: CDR1 SGDLS and CDR2 YYNGEE. After removal of 0 bases from V and 3 bases from J, the junction contained 6 bases not matched to a gene. This CDR3 has 16 amino acids.

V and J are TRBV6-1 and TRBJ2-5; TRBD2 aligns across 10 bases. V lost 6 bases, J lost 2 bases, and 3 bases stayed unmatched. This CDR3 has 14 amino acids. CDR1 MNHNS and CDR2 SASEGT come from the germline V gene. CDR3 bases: TGTGCCAGCAGAGGACTAGCGGCACAAGAGACCCAGTACTTC. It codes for CASRGLAAQETQYF.

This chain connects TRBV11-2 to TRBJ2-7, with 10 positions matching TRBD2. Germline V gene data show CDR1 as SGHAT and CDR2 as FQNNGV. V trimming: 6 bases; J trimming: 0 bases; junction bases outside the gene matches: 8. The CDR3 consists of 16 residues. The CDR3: CASRTTSGTSSYEQYF. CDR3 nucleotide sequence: TGTGCCAGCAGAACCACTAGCGGGACGAGCTCCTACGAGCAGTACTTC.

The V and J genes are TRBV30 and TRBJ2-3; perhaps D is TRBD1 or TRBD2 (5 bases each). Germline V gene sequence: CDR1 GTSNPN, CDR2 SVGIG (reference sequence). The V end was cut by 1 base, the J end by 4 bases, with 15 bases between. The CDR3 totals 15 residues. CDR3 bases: TGTGCCTGGAGTGGATGGGGGAGAGTGCCAGATACGCAGTATTTT. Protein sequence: CAWSGWGRVPDTQYF. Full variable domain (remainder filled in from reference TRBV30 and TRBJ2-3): SQTIHQWPATLVQPVGSPLSLECTVEGTSNPNLYWYRQAAGRGLQLLFYSVGIGQISSEVPQNLSASRPQDRQFILSSKKLLLSDSGFYLCAWSGWGRVPDTQYFGPGTRLTVL.

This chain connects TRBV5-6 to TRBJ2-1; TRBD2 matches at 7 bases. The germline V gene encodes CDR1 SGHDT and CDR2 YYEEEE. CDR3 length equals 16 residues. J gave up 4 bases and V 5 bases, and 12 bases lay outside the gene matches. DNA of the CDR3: TGTGCCAGCAGTCCGCTAATGAGGGAGGGATACAATGAGCAGTTCTTC. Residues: CASSPLMREGYNEQFF.

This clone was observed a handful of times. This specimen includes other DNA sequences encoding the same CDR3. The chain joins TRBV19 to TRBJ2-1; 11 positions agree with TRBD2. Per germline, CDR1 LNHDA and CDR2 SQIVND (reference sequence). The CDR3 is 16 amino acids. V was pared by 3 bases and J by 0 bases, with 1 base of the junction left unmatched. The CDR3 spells CASSITSGSSYNEQFF. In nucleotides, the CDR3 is TGTGCCAGTAGTATCACTAGCGGGAGCTCCTACAATGAGCAGTTCTTC.

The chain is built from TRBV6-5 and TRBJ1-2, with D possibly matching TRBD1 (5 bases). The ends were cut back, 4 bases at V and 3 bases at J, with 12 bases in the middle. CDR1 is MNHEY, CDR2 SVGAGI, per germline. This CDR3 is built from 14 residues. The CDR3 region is CASSLTARDYGYTF. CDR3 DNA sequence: TGTGCCAGCAGTTTGACAGCCCGGGACTATGGCTACACCTTC.

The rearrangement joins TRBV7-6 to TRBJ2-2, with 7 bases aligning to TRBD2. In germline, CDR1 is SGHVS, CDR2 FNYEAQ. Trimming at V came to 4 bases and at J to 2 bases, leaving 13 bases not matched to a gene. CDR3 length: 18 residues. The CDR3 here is CASSSFGGGAENTGELFF. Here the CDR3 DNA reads TGTGCCAGCAGCTCCTTCGGGGGAGGGGCTGAAAACACCGGGGAGCTGTTTTTT. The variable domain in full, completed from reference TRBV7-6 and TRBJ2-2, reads GAGVSQSPRYKVTKRGQDVALRCDPISGHVSLYWYRQALGQGPEFLTYFNYEAQQDKSGLPNDRFSAERPEGSISTLTIQRTEQRDSAMYRCASSSFGGGAENTGELFFGEGSRLTVL.

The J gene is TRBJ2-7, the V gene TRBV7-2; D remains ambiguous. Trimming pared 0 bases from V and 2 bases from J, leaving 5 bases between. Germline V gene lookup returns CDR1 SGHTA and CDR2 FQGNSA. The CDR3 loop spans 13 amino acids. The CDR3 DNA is TGTGCCAGCAGCTTAGCGGCTACCTACGAGCAGTACTTC. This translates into CASSLAATYEQYF.

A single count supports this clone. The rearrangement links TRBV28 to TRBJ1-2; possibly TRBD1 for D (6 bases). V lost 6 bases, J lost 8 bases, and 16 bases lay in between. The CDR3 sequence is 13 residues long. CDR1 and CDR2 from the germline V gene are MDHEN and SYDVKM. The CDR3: CASSLTGTWGYTF. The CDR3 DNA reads TGTGCCAGCAGCCTAACTGGGACATGGGGCTACACCTTC.

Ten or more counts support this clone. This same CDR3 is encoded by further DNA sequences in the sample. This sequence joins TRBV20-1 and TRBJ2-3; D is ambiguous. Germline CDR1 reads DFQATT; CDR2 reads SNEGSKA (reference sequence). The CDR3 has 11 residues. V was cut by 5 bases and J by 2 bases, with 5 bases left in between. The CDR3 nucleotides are TGCAGTGCTGGATACACAGATACGCAGTATTTT. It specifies CSAGYTDTQYF.

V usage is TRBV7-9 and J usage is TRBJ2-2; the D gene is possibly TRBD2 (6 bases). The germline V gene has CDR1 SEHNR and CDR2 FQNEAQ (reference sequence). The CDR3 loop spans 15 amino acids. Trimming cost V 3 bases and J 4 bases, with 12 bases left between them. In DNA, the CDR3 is TGTGCCAGCAGCTTCGGGAGTCTAGGCACCGGGGAGCTGTTTTTT. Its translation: CASSFGSLGTGELFF.

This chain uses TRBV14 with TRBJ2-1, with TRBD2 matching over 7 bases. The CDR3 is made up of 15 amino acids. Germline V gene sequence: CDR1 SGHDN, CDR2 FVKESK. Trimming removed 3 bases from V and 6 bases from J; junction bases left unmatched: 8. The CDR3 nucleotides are TGTGCCAGCAGCCACCCCTCTAGCGGAGGCAATGAGCAGTTCTTC. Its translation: CASSHPSSGGNEQFF.

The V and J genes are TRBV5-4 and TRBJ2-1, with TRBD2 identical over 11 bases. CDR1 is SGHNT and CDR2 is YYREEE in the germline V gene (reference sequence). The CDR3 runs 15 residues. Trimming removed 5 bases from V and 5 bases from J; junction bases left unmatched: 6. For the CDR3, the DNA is TGTGCCAGCAGGTCCGGGACTAGCGGAAACAATGAGCAGTTCTTC. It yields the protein CASRSGTSGNNEQFF.